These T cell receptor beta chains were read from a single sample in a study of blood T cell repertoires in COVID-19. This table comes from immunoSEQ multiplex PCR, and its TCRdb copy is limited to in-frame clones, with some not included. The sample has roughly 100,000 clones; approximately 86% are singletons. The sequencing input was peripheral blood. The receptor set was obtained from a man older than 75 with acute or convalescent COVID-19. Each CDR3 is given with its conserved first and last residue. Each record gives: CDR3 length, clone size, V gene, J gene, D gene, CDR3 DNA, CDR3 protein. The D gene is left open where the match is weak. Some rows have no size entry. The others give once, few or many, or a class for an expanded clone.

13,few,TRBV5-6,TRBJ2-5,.,TGTGCCAGCAGCTGGGAACGGGGGGAGACCCAGTACTTC,CASSWERGETQYF
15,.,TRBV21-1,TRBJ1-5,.,TGTGCCAGCAGCAAGTCCAGTGCTGGCAATCAGCCCCAGCATTTT,CASSKSSAGNQPQHF
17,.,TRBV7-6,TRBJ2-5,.,TGTGCCAGCAGCTTAGCGATTCGCGGGCGGATCCAAGAGACCCAGTACTTC,CASSLAIRGRIQETQYF
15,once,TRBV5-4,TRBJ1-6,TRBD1,TGTGCCAGCAGCGTGTGGGACAGGGAGCGTTCACCCCTCCACTTT,CASSVWDRERSPLHF
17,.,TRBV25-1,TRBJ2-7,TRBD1,TGTGCCAGCAGTGAAAGGCACGAGACAGGGGGTCCCTACGAGCAGTACTTC,CASSERHETGGPYEQYF
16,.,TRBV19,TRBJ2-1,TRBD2,TGTGCCAGTAGTATCCCTCCCGGAACTAGCGGGAGAGAGCAGTTCTTC,CASSIPPGTSGREQFF
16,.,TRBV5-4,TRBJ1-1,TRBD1,TGTGCCAGCAGCTTACCCGGGACAGGGGCCAACACTGAAGCTTTCTTT,CASSLPGTGANTEAFF
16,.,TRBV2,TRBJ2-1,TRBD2,TGTGCCAGCAGTGGGCTTACTAGCGGGTCCTACAATGAGCAGTTCTTC,CASSGLTSGSYNEQFF
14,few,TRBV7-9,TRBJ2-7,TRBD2,TGTGCCAGCAGCTTGACTAGCGGGGCCTACGAGCAGTACTTC,CASSLTSGAYEQYF
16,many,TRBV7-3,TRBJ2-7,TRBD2,TGTGCCAGGCCTCGGACTAGCGGAAAGAGCTCCTACGAGCAGTACTTC,CARPRTSGKSSYEQYF
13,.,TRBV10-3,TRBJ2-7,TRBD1,TGTGCCATCTTACGGGACAGGGGCTACGAGCAGTACTTC,CAILRDRGYEQYF
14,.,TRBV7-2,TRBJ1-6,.,TGTGCCAGCAGCCCCGGACATTCTAATTCACCCCTCCACTTT,CASSPGHSNSPLHF
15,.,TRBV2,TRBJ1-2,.,TGTGCCAGCAGTGAAGCGCAAGAGACACACTATGGCTACACCTTC,CASSEAQETHYGYTF
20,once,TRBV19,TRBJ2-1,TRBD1,TGTGCCAGTAGTACAAGAGGACAGGGGGGACCTTCAGGGACCTACAATGAGCAGTTCTTC,CASSTRGQGGPSGTYNEQFF
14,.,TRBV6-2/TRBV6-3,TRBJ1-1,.,TGTGCCAGCAGCCTCACAGGGTCTAGTACTGAAGCTTTCTTT,CASSLTGSSTEAFF
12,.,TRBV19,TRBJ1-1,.,TGTGCCAGTAGTTTCTCTAACACTGAAGCTTTCTTT,CASSFSNTEAFF
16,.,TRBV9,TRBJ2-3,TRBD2,TGTGCCAGCAGCGTAGGCGCTAGCGGAGTTGGGGATACGCAGTATTTT,CASSVGASGVGDTQYF
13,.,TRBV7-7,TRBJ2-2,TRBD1,TGTGCTAGCAGCATGACAGGGCCCGGGGAGCTGTTTTTT,CASSMTGPGELFF
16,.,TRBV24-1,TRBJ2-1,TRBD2,TGTGCCACCAGTGATTTGCATACTAGCGGGTACAATGAGCAGTTCTTC,CATSDLHTSGYNEQFF
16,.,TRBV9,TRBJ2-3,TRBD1,TGTGCCAGCAGCGTAGGGGATAGGGGGCACACAGATACGCAGTATTTT,CASSVGDRGHTDTQYF
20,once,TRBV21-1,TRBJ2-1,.,TGTGCCAGCAGCAACCCGGGACTAGCGGGGTTTGCCTCATCCTACAATGAGCAGTTCTTC,CASSNPGLAGFASSYNEQFF
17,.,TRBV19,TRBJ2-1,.,TGTGCCAGTAGGTCTCCCCGTGCAGGGCTAACCTACAATGAGCAGTTCTTC,CASRSPRAGLTYNEQFF
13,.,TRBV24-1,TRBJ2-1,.,TGTGCCATCTCTCGGGACACCTACAATGAGCAGTTCTTC,CAISRDTYNEQFF
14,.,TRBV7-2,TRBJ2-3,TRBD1,TGTGCCAGCAGCTTGGGACAGTACACAGATACGCAGTATTTT,CASSLGQYTDTQYF
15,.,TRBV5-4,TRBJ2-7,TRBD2,TGTGCCAGCAGCTTCGATGGACTAGCGGGGTACGAGCAGTACTTC,CASSFDGLAGYEQYF
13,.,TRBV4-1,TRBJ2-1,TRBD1,TGCGCCAGCAGCCAAGTTACACAGGGGATCTTTTTCTTC,CASSQVTQGIFFF
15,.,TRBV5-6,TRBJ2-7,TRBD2,TGTGCCAGCAGCCGGGGACTAGCGGCTTACTACGAGCAGTACTTC,CASSRGLAAYYEQYF
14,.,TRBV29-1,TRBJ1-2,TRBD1,TGCAGCGTTTGGGGGACAGGGCTGAACTATGGCTACACCTTC,CSVWGTGLNYGYTF
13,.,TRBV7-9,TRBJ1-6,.,TGTGCCAGCAGCGCCGAATTGAGTTCACCCCTCCACTTT,CASSAELSSPLHF
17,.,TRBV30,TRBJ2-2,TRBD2,TGTGCCTGGAGTCCCTACTTTGTGGGAGGGAAAACCGGGGAGCTGTTTTTT,CAWSPYFVGGKTGELFF
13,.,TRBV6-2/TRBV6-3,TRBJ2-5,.,TGTGCCAGCAGTCCCTGGGCCGGAGAGACCCAGTACTTC,CASSPWAGETQYF
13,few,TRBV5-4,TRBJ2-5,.,TGTGCCAGCAGCCTCACTCCGCGGGAGACCCAGTACTTC,CASSLTPRETQYF
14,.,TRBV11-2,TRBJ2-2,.,TGTGCCAGCAGCTTAAACAGGGTAACCGGGGAGCTGTTTTTT,CASSLNRVTGELFF
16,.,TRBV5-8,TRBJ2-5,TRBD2,TGTGCCAGCAGCCCTGGACTAGCGGGATATCAAGAGACCCAGTACTTC,CASSPGLAGYQETQYF
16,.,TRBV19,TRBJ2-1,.,TGTGCCAGTAGTCCAACCCGGGACTCCCAAGGGAATGAGCAGTTCTTC,CASSPTRDSQGNEQFF
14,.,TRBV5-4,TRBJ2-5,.,TGTGCCAGCAGCTTGGAGGGAGGAGGGAAGACCCAGTACTTC,CASSLEGGGKTQYF
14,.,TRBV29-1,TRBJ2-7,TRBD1,TGCAGCGTTGTAACGACAGGGGCGAGGTACGAGCAGTACTTC,CSVVTTGARYEQYF
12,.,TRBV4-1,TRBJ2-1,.,TGCGCCAGCAGCCCCGGCGGCGGTGAGCAGTTCTTC,CASSPGGGEQFF
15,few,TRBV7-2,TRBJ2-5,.,TGTGCCAGCAGCTTAGGCAGGGTAGCAAAAGAGACCCAGTACTTC,CASSLGRVAKETQYF
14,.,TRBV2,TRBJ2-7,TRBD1,TGTGCCAGCGCGTGGACAGGGGGGACCTACGAGCAGTACTTC,CASAWTGGTYEQYF
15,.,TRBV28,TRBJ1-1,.,TGTGCCAGCAGTTTCCGCCTACAGGGACGGACTGAAGCTTTCTTT,CASSFRLQGRTEAFF
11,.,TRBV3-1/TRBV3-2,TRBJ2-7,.,TGTGCCAGCAGCCAAGGAGGCGAGCAGTACTTC,CASSQGGEQYF
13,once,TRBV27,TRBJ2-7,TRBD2,TGTGCCTCGGGAGGGGACTTCTCCTACGAGCAGTACTTC,CASGGDFSYEQYF
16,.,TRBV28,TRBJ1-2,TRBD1,TGTGCCAGCACCGGGGACAGAACCAAGCTTTTAAGAGGCTACACCTTC,CASTGDRTKLLRGYTF
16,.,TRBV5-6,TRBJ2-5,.,TGTGCCAGCAGCTTGGAAGTAAGGAGTGAAGGAGAGACCCAGTACTTC,CASSLEVRSEGETQYF
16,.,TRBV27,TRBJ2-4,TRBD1,TGTGCCAGCAGACATGGGACAGGGGGAGCGCGCAACATTCAGTACTTC,CASRHGTGGARNIQYF
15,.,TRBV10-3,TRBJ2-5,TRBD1,TGTGCCATCAGTGGGGACAGGGGGATCCAAGAGACCCAGTACTTC,CAISGDRGIQETQYF
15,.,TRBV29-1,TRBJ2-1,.,TGCAGCGTTGAAGATCTTATGAGCTCCTACAATGAGCAGTTCTTC,CSVEDLMSSYNEQFF
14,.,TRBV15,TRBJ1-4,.,TGTGCCACCAGTCAACAGGGTACTAATGAAAAACTGTTTTTT,CATSQQGTNEKLFF
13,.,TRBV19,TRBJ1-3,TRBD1,TGTGCCAGCCTACAGGGGGCTGGAAACACCATATATTTT,CASLQGAGNTIYF
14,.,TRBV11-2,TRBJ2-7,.,TGTGCCAGCAGCTTAGATCTAGTAAACTACGAGCAGTACTTC,CASSLDLVNYEQYF
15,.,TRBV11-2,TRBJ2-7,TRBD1,TGTGCCCGCAGCCGAGGACAGGGGGCGGGGGGAGAGCAGTACTTC,CARSRGQGAGGEQYF
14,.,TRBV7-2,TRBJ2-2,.,TGTGCCAGCAGCTTAGAGGGAGTCGCCGGGGAGCTGTTTTTT,CASSLEGVAGELFF